The source of this TCR beta chain is a study of cytomegalovirus exposure and HLA in healthy donors. Overall study context: The 120 validation repertoires matched the roughly 700 first-cohort repertoires in platform, a later analysis reported. Study-wide results and caveats: Researchers counted about 150 TCR beta chains as cytomegalovirus-associated. Reported performance of the classifier showed diagnosis of cytomegalovirus status with high specificity and sensitivity. First-cohort TCR clusters were later found to tend to co-occur in the 120 or so validation repertoires.

The table came from immunoSEQ multiplex PCR; TCRdb's copy has only in-frame clones and leaves some out. The top ten hold about 4% of the sample, which has tens of thousands of clones, roughly 94% seen once. About this clone itself: Its antigen is still unknown.

Sequencing input: PBMCs. The sequence derives from a man younger than 35 in good health and CMV-seropositive.

This CDR3 reads CASSLLGPIQGAQKVDIQYF. The CDR3 DNA is TGTGCCAGCAGTTTATTAGGCCCGATACAGGGGGCCCAAAAGGTTGACATTCAGTACTTC. The V call is TRBV27, the J call TRBJ2-4; the match to TRBD1 covers 9 bases. Germline CDR1 and CDR2: MNHEY and SMNVEV (reference sequence). CDR3 length equals 20 residues. V gave up 1 base and J gave up 8 bases; unmatched junction bases: 21.